The 27 T cell receptor beta chains below all came from one sample that was sequenced in a study of blood T cell repertoires in COVID-19. Assay: immunoSEQ multiplex PCR; the TCRdb copy retains only in-frame clones and omits some. Of about 340,000 clones in the sample, around 82% were seen once. Sequenced: peripheral blood. These receptors were taken from a man aged 25-40 years with active or convalescent COVID-19.

The chain recombines TRBV14 with TRBJ2-1, with TRBD1 identical over 7 bases. Germline CDR1 and CDR2: SGHDN and FVKESK. The CDR3 sequence is 19 residues long. Trimming at V came to 6 bases and at J to 0 bases, leaving 17 bases not matched to a gene. This chain's CDR3 is CASSGEGGVFLPSYNEQFF. The CDR3 DNA reads TGTGCCAGCAGTGGGGAAGGGGGCGTTTTCCTCCCCTCCTACAATGAGCAGTTCTTC. Full variable domain (outside the CDR3, taken from reference TRBV14 and TRBJ2-1): EAGVTQFPSHSVIEKGQTVTLRCDPISGHDNLYWYRRVMGKEIKFLLHFVKESKQDESGMPNNRFLAERTGGTYSTLKVQPAELEDSGVYFCASSGEGGVFLPSYNEQFFGPGTRLTVL.

The rearrangement uses TRBV7-2 and TRBJ2-7; TRBD2 agrees at 9 bases. Germline V gene sequence: CDR1 SGHTA, CDR2 FQGNSA. The V and J ends lost 1 base and 6 bases, in that order; junction bases with no gene match: 4. The CDR3 extends over 14 amino acids. CDR3 sequence reads: CASSLVAGVGEQYF. DNA of the CDR3: TGTGCCAGCAGCTTAGTAGCGGGGGTGGGCGAGCAGTACTTC.

The chain couples TRBV11-3 to TRBJ2-2, with D perhaps TRBD2 (6 bases). This CDR3 contains 15 residues. The germline V and J ends were trimmed by 5 bases and 1 base, with 11 bases remaining between them. Germline CDR1 is SGHNT and CDR2 is YENEEA. As DNA, the CDR3 is TGTGCCAGCAGCCCCCGTAGCGGGAACACCGGGGAGCTGTTTTTT. The encoded protein is CASSPRSGNTGELFF.

This clone occurred a few times. J is TRBJ2-7 and V is TRBV7-9; weak D call: TRBD2 (6 bases). There are 14 residues in the CDR3. Germline V gene sequence: CDR1 SEHNR, CDR2 FQNEAQ (reference sequence). V was cut by 5 bases and J by 0 bases, with 11 bases left in between. DNA for the CDR3: TGTGCCAGCAGCCACAGCGGGCCCTCCTACGAGCAGTACTTC. Its protein is CASSHSGPSYEQYF.

The CDR3 DNA follows: TGCGCCAGCAGCCAAGAGGGACTAGCGGGCTCCAAAGGAGGAGCCAAAAACATTCAGTACTTC. It yields the protein CASSQEGLAGSKGGAKNIQYF. The chain has TRBV4-1 and TRBJ2-4; 12 bases are shared with TRBD2. Germline V lookup: CDR1 MGHRA, CDR2 YSYEKL. CDR3 length equals 21 residues. Germline trimming cut 0 bases from V and 0 bases from J; bases unmatched to any gene: 12.

V usage is TRBV7-2 and J usage is TRBJ2-7; D is unclear. This CDR3 contains 15 residues. The germline V and J ends were trimmed by 6 bases and 3 bases, with 18 bases remaining between them. The germline V gene has CDR1 SGHTA and CDR2 FQGNSA. The CDR3, as DNA: TGTGCCAGCAGTCGCGACCCAGTATCAGGCTACGAGCAGTACTTC. Translation gives CASSRDPVSGYEQYF.

This chain uses TRBV25-1 with TRBJ1-3, with D possibly being TRBD1 (5 bases). The germline V gene has CDR1 MGHDK and CDR2 SYGVNS. Deletions cut 3 bases from V and 0 bases from J, with 9 bases between. This CDR3 comprises 15 residues. As DNA, the CDR3 is TGTGCCAGCAGTGACTCCACAGGCTCTGGAAACACCATATATTTT. Translated: CASSDSTGSGNTIYF.

In DNA form, the CDR3 reads TGTGCCAGCAGCCAAGAGGGAGCGTTTACCGGGGAGCTGTTTTTT. Translated, it gives CASSQEGAFTGELFF. The gene calls are TRBV11-2 and TRBJ2-2, with D possibly being TRBD2 (5 bases). V dropped 5 bases and J dropped 5 bases, with 15 bases sitting between them. This CDR3 region has 15 residues. Germline CDR1 SGHAT, CDR2 FQNNGV.

The chain uses TRBV6-5 and TRBJ1-5, with TRBD1 matching over 9 bases. The CDR3 is 15 residues long. Germline V lookup: CDR1 MNHEY, CDR2 SVGAGI. The V and J ends lost 4 bases and 3 bases, in that order; junction bases with no gene match: 4. CDR3 in DNA: TGTGCCAGCAGTTTCGGGACAGGGCCCAATCAGCCCCAGCATTTT. It yields the protein CASSFGTGPNQPQHF.

The V gene is TRBV29-1, the J gene TRBJ1-4; no definite D call. This CDR3 contains 11 residues. Germline CDR1 and CDR2: SQVTM and ANQGSEA. V gave up 3 bases and J gave up 6 bases, with 5 bases separating them. CDR3 DNA: TGCAGCGTTGAGAGGGATGAAAAACTGTTTTTT. Encoded protein: CSVERDEKLFF. Based on the CDR3 plus reference TRBV29-1 and TRBJ1-4, the full variable domain is SAVISQKPSRDICQRGTSLTIQCQVDSQVTMMFWYRQQPGQSLTLIATANQGSEATYESGFVIDKFPISRPNLTFSTLTVSNMSPEDSSIYLCSVERDEKLFFGSGTQLSVL.

This chain connects TRBV19 to TRBJ2-3; D might be TRBD2 (5 bases). CDR3 length: 16 residues. CDR1 and CDR2 from the germline V gene are LNHDA and SQIVND (reference sequence). Trimming removed 2 bases from V and 0 bases from J, with 12 bases in between. The CDR3 sequence: CASSIWGAESTDTQYF. CDR3 DNA sequence: TGTGCCAGTAGTATATGGGGAGCCGAGAGCACAGATACGCAGTATTTT.

This clone was counted a single time. The rearrangement links TRBV21-1 to TRBJ2-2; TRBD2 reflects the table's D call only, with no check against the DNA. TRBV21-1 is deemed a pseudogene. The CDR3 loop spans 18 amino acids. The chain's CDR3 is CASSFRQREIVCTGELFF. The CDR3 nucleotides read TGTGCCAGCAGCTTTAGGCAGCGGGAGATAGTGTGCACCGGGGAGCTGTTTTTT.

A few counts support this clone. The chain joins TRBV24-1 to TRBJ1-5; 8 bases match TRBD1. The V and J ends lost 5 bases and 6 bases, in that order; junction bases with no gene match: 11. Looked up from germline, CDR1 is KGHDR and CDR2 is SFDVKD. The CDR3 loop spans 16 amino acids. The CDR3 bases are TGTGCCACCAGTGGGACGACAGGGGCGGAGGGTCAGCCCCAGCATTTT. Protein product: CATSGTTGAEGQPQHF.

This clone was seen once. V usage is TRBV3-1 (or the pseudogene TRBV3-2) and J usage is TRBJ1-2; 9 nucleotides line up with TRBD1. J gave up 4 bases and V 4 bases, and 13 bases lay outside the gene matches. This CDR3 has 17 residues. Germline CDR1 LGHDT, CDR2 YNNKEL (reference sequence). The CDR3, as DNA: TGTGCCAGCAGCCTCCTTTGGGGGGACAGGGAATTCTATGGCTACACCTTC. This gives the protein CASSLLWGDREFYGYTF.

The chain recombines TRBV23-1 with TRBJ1-2; no definite D call. TRBV23-1 is marked as an open reading frame, function uncertain. Trimming took off 2 bases at V and 9 bases at J, with 19 bases between the two ends. The CDR3 spans 15 residues. The CDR3 DNA follows: TGCGCCAGCAGTCAAAGAGACACGACCCCAAGATGCTACACCTTC. Translated, it gives CASSQRDTTPRCYTF.

This chain joins TRBV19 and TRBJ1-1; D not certain. This CDR3 has 12 residues. Per germline, CDR1 LNHDA and CDR2 SQIVND (reference sequence). V was clipped by 0 bases and J by 7 bases, with 6 bases between them. The CDR3 here is CASSIDPFEAFF. The CDR3 DNA is TGTGCCAGTAGTATAGATCCTTTTGAAGCTTTCTTT.

The chain carries TRBV9 and TRBJ2-3, with a tentative D call TRBD2 (6 bases). The CDR3 loop spans 15 amino acids. V lost 0 bases, J lost 1 base, and 9 bases lay in between. CDR1 is SGDLS, CDR2 YYNGEE, per germline. This CDR3 reads CASSVGDSRTDTQYF. CDR3 nucleotides: TGTGCCAGCAGCGTAGGGGACTCGCGCACAGATACGCAGTATTTT.

In this sample, this clone turned up many times. The chain recombines TRBV28 with TRBJ1-4; 9 bases map to TRBD1. J lost 7 bases, V lost 5 bases, and 5 bases had no gene match. Looked up from germline, CDR1 is MDHEN and CDR2 is SYDVKM. This CDR3 has 14 residues. The CDR3 loop reads CASSQQGAGEKLFF. The CDR3 bases are TGTGCCAGCAGTCAACAGGGGGCAGGTGAAAAACTGTTTTTT.

The chain carries TRBV6-5 and TRBJ2-1; D is perhaps TRBD2 (5 bases). Germline V gene lookup returns CDR1 MNHEY and CDR2 SVGAGI. V shed 10 bases and J shed 0 bases, with 13 bases lying between them. The length of the CDR3 is 14 residues. CDR3 bases: TGTGCCACCCGGACTCTCCTCTCCTACAATGAGCAGTTCTTC. Its protein product is CATRTLLSYNEQFF.

The chain combines TRBV29-1 with TRBJ1-1, with D tentatively TRBD1 (5 bases). V was pared by 7 bases and J by 2 bases, with 14 bases between. The CDR3 is made up of 13 amino acids. From germline, CDR1 is SQVTM and CDR2 ANQGSEA. CDR3 region: CSGGTPANTEAFF. DNA of the CDR3: TGCAGCGGCGGGACCCCTGCTAACACTGAAGCTTTCTTT.

Notes on this clone: Other DNA sequences in this specimen translate into the identical CDR3. The V call is TRBV29-1, the J call TRBJ1-2; TRBD1 matches at 10 bases. Trimming took 7 bases from V and 2 from J; bases not matched to a gene: 4. CDR3 length: 13 residues. Germline-derived CDR1 and CDR2 are SQVTM and ANQGSEA. CDR3 sequence reads: CSAGTGENYGYTF. The CDR3 DNA is TGCAGCGCTGGGACAGGGGAAAACTATGGCTACACCTTC.

J is TRBJ1-5 and V is TRBV30; the D gene is possibly TRBD1 (5 bases). The CDR3 contains 15 residues. The V end was cut by 5 bases, the J end by 0 bases, with 14 bases between. CDR1 and CDR2 (germline): GTSNPN, SVGIG (reference sequence). CDR3 in amino acids: CAWGHDSFSNQPQHF. Here the CDR3 DNA reads TGTGCCTGGGGACATGACAGTTTTAGCAATCAGCCCCAGCATTTT.

The V and J genes are TRBV20-1 and TRBJ2-7; TRBD1 matches 7 bases. The V gene's germline CDR1 is DFQATT and CDR2 SNEGSKA (reference sequence). Unmatched junction bases numbered 3, after V lost 6 bases and J lost 4 bases. The CDR3 consists of 11 residues. The CDR3 nucleotides are TGCAGTGCCACAGGGGAGTACGAGCAGTACTTC. Its translation is CSATGEYEQYF.

The gene calls are TRBV5-8 and TRBJ2-4; unclear D gene. Per germline, CDR1 SGHTS and CDR2 YDEGEE. The CDR3 extends over 15 amino acids. V was trimmed by 0 bases and J by 0 bases, leaving 7 bases between them. CDR3 coding DNA: TGTGCCAGCAGCTTGGGCCTATTAGCCAAAAACATTCAGTACTTC. This gives the protein CASSLGLLAKNIQYF.

The V and J genes are TRBV6-2 or TRBV6-3 and TRBJ2-7; D may be TRBD2 (6 bases). V was pared by 3 bases and J by 7 bases, with 13 bases between. The germline V gene has CDR1 MNHEY and CDR2 SVGEGT. The CDR3 length is 13 residues. CDR3: CASSYQSGGEQYF. DNA for the CDR3: TGTGCCAGCAGTTATCAGTCCGGGGGTGAGCAGTACTTC.

This clone occurred a few times. The chain uses TRBV6-1 and TRBJ1-5; 7 bases map to TRBD1. Germline V gene lookup returns CDR1 MNHNS and CDR2 SASEGT. The CDR3 loop spans 16 amino acids. V shed 1 base and J 9 bases; nucleotides not matched to a gene: 12. The CDR3 sequence is CASSEVTTGASAPQHF. CDR3 nucleotides: TGTGCCAGCAGTGAAGTAACTACAGGGGCCTCTGCGCCCCAGCATTTT.

The chain combines TRBV11-3 with TRBJ2-2, with 7 positions matching TRBD2. The ends lost 6 bases at V and 1 base at J; junction bases unmatched: 5. The CDR3 totals 15 residues. Germline loops: CDR1 SGHNT, CDR2 YENEEA. The CDR3, as DNA: TGTGCCAGCAGAAGGAGCGGGGAGAACACCGGGGAGCTGTTTTTT. Translating it yields CASRRSGENTGELFF.